The clone carrying this T cell receptor beta chain was recorded at least ten times. Unique molecular identifiers tagged the TCRbeta library. Each CDR3 protein is one row after TCRdb ran MiXCR on the PCR reads. There are some 200,000 distinct CDR3 sequences in the sample; approximately 9.5% occur only once, and over 5.5% lies in the top ten. V was shortened by 5 bases and J by 6 bases, with 14 bases between the two germline ends. Germline lookup yields CDR1 SGHAT and CDR2 FQNNGV. The length of the CDR3 is 15 residues. The data belong to a study of T-cell reconstitution after alpha-beta-depleted transplantation in children.

This sequence joins TRBV11-2 and TRBJ1-6; D call uncertain. The receptor was isolated from a human donor who donated a stem cell graft to a child with acute lymphoblastic leukemia. This specimen consisted of PBMCs from the stem cell graft donor, obtained from the stem cell graft. The CDR3 bases are TGTGCCAGCAGCCGAGCTGGACGGGTTAATTCACCCCTCCACTTT. This encodes CASSRAGRVNSPLHF.